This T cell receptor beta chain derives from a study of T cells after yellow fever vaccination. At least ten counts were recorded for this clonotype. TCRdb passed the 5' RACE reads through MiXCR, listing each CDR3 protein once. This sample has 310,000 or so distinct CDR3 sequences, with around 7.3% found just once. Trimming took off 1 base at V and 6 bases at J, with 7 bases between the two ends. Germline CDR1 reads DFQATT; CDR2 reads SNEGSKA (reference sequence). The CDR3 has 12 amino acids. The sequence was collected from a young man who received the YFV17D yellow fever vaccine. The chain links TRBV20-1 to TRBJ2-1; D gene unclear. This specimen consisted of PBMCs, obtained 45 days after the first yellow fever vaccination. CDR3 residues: CSARGWGNEQFF. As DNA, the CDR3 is TGCAGTGCTAGAGGGTGGGGCAATGAGCAGTTCTTC.